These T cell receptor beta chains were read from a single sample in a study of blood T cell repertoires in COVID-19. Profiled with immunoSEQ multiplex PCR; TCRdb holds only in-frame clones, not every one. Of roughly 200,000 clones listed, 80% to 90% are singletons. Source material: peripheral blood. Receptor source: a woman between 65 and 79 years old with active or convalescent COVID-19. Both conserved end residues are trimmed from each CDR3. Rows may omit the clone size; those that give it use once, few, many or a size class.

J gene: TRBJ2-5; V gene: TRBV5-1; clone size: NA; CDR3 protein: ASSTPRAGQETQY
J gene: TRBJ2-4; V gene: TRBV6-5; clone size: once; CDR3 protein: ASSYAGWDIQY
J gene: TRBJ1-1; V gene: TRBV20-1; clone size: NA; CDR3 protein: SASHTGDLNTEAF
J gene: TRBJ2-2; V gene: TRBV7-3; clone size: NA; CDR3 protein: ASSFGIAGVNTGELF
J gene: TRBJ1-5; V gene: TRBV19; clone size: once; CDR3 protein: ASITGGAGQPQH
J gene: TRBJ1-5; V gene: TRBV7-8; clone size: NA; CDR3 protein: ASSLLTGAGDQPQH
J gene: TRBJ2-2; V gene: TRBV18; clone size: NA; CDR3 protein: ASSPISGTGELF
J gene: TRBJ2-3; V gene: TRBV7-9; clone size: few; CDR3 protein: ASSLTSGRTSSTDTQY
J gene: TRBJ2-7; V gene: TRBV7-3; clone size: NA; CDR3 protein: ASSLNGAGGPYEQY
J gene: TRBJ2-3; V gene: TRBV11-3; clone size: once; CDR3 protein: ASSTTLAGGADTQY
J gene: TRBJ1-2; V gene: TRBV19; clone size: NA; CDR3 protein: ASSMPGLRPHNGYT
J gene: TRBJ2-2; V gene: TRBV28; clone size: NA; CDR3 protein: ASRPYRDTGELF
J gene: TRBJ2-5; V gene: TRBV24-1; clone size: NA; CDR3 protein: ATSGSVLDPLAGGPEETQY
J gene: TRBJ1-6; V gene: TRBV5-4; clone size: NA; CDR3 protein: AGGTGNNSPLH
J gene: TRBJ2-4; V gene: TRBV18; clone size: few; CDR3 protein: ASSQTSGTGGSRNIQY
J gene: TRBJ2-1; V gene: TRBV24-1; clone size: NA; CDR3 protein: ATSDPGQGSNEQF
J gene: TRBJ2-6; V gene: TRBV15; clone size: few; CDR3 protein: ATSRDGAGAPSGANVLT
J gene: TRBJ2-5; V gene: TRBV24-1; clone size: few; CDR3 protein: ATKDAGAKETQY
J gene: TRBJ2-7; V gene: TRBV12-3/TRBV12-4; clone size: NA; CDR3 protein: ASTTSGRNEQY
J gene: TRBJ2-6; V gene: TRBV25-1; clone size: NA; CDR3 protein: ASSTDRAGANVLT
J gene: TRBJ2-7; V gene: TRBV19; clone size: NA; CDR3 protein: ASSISGTGSYEQY